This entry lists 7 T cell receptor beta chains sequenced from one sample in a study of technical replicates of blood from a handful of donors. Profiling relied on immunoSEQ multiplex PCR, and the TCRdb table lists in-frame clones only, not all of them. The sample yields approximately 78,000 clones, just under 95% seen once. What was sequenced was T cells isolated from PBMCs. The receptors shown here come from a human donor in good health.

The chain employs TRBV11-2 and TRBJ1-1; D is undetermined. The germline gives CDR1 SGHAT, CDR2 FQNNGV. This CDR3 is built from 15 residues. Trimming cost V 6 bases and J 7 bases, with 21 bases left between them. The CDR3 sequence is CASSLTTGRAHEAFF. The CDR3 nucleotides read TGTGCCAGCAGTCTTACGACTGGGAGGGCTCATGAAGCTTTCTTT.

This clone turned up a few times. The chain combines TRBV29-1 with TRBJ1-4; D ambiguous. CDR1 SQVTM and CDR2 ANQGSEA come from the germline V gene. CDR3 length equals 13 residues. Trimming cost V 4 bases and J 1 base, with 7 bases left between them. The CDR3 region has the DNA TGCAGCGTTGGAACGGGAACTAATGAAAAACTGTTTTTT. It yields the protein CSVGTGTNEKLFF.

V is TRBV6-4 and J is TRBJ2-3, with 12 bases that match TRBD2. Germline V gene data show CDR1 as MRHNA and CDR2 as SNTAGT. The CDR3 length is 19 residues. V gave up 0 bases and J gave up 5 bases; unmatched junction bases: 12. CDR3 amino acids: CASSDSGTSGPPGRDTQYF. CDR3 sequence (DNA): TGTGCCAGCAGTGACTCCGGGACTAGCGGGCCTCCAGGGAGAGATACGCAGTATTTT.

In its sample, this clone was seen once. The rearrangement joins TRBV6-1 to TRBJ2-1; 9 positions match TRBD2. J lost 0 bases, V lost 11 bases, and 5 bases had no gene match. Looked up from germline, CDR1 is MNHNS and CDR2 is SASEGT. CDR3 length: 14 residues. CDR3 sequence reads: CAATTSGSYNEQFF. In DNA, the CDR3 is TGTGCCGCAACGACTAGCGGCTCCTACAATGAGCAGTTCTTC.

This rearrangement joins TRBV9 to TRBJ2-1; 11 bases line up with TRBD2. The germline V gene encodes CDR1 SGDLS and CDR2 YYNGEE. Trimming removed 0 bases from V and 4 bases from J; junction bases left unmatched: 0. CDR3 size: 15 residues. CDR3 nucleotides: TGTGCCAGCAGCGTAGGACTAGCGGGATACAATGAGCAGTTCTTC. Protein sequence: CASSVGLAGYNEQFF.

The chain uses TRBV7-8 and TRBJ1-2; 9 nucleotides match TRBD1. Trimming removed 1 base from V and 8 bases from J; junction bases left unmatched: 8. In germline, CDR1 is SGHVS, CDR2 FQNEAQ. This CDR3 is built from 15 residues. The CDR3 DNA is TGTGCCAGCAGCTTAGAGTGGACAGGGGAAAGGGGCTACACCTTC. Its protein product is CASSLEWTGERGYTF.

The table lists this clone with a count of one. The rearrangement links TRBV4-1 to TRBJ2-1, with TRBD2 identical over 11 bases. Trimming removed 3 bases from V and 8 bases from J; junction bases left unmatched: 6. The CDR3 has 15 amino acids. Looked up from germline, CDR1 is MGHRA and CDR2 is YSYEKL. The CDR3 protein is CASSHYTSGSDEQFF. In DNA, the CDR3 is TGCGCCAGCAGCCATTACACTAGCGGGAGCGATGAGCAGTTCTTC.